Shown below are 4 T cell receptor beta chains from a single sample sequenced in a study of T cells in Graves' hyperthyroidism and ophthalmopathy. RNA transcripts served as the template for amplifying TCR beta CDR3 regions. TCR CDR3 regions were first amplified by RT-PCR with HTBI primers. MiXCR, run by TCRdb on the multiplex PCR reads, gives a single entry per CDR3 protein. The sample contains approximately 350,000 distinct CDR3 sequences, about 16% of which appear only once. Sequenced sample: blood. All receptors come from a woman aged 55-69 years with Graves' ophthalmopathy.

Many counts were recorded for this clonotype. The chain employs TRBV11-2 and TRBJ2-1; no clear D gene. V was pared by 1 base and J by 10 bases, with 8 bases between. Germline-derived CDR1 and CDR2 are SGHAT and FQNNGV. This CDR3 spans 12 amino acids. CDR3 protein: CASSLAVAEQFF. The CDR3 bases are TGTGCCAGCAGCTTAGCAGTTGCGGAGCAGTTCTTC.

There are a few counts of this clonotype. The rearrangement joins TRBV6-1 to TRBJ2-3; D possibly corresponds to TRBD1 (6 bases). The CDR3 loop spans 15 amino acids. Germline V CDR1 and CDR2: MNHNS, SASEGT. V was shortened by 5 bases and J by 6 bases, with 18 bases between the two germline ends. This CDR3 reads CASSHRVRGLDTQYF. The CDR3 region has the DNA TGTGCCAGCAGTCACAGGGTCAGGGGCCTGGATACGCAGTATTTT.

This clonotype was seen repeatedly, ten times or more. V and J are TRBV9 and TRBJ2-7, with 7 bases matching TRBD2. The CDR3 extends over 13 amino acids. The trim removed 7 bases at V and 4 bases at J, leaving 8 bases unmatched. CDR1 and CDR2 (germline): SGDLS, YYNGEE. The DNA for the CDR3 is TGTGCCAGCGGGCTAGCGGATGGGTACGAGCAGTACTTC. Its protein product is CASGLADGYEQYF. The entire variable domain, with the rest obtained from reference TRBV9 and TRBJ2-7, is as follows: DSGVTQTPKHLITATGQRVTLRCSPRSGDLSVYWYQQSLDQGLQFLIQYYNGEERAKGNILERFSAQQFPDLHSELNLSSLELGDSALYFCASGLADGYEQYFGPGTRLTVT.

This clonotype was counted ten times or more. This chain links TRBV28 with TRBJ2-3, with 7 bases fitting TRBD2. The CDR3 is 14 residues long. V dropped 5 bases and J dropped 10; count of bases not matched to a gene: 12. Germline V gene data show CDR1 as MDHEN and CDR2 as SYDVKM. The CDR3 sequence: CASSGGGSLPSQYF. The DNA of the CDR3 is TGTGCCAGCAGTGGAGGCGGGAGTCTCCCTTCGCAGTATTTT.